The 14 T cell receptor beta chains given below trace back to one sample, sequenced in a study of blood T cell repertoires in COVID-19. Measured with immunoSEQ multiplex PCR; TCRdb has only the in-frame clones, and not every one. The profile shows tens of thousands of clones, over 75% of them singletons. Sequenced: peripheral blood. All receptors come from a man between 65 and 85 years old with acute or convalescent COVID-19.

This chain connects TRBV6-5 to TRBJ1-2; tentatively, D is TRBD1 (5 bases). The CDR3 spans 15 residues. Deletions cut 6 bases from V and 2 bases from J, with 16 bases between. Germline CDR1 is MNHEY and CDR2 is SVGAGI. The chain's CDR3 is CASSLSGSGNYGYTF. In DNA, the CDR3 is TGTGCCAGCAGCCTTTCAGGGTCTGGGAACTATGGCTACACCTTC.

This clone is a singleton in its sample. The chain employs TRBV11-2 and TRBJ1-1; D perhaps matches TRBD1 (5 bases). The ends were cut back, 5 bases at V and 7 bases at J, with 11 bases in the middle. The CDR3 has 12 residues. Germline V lookup: CDR1 SGHAT, CDR2 FQNNGV. The CDR3 nucleotides read TGTGCCAGCAGCCCAACAGGCTTTGAAGCTTTCTTT. Its translation: CASSPTGFEAFF.

This clone was counted only a few times. The chain uses TRBV5-1 and TRBJ2-1; TRBD2 matches 8 bases. Germline V CDR1 and CDR2: SGHRS, YFSETQ. J lost 2 bases, V lost 5 bases, and 3 bases had no gene match. The CDR3 runs to 14 residues. The CDR3 nucleotides read TGCGCCAGCAGTGCGGGAGGAGCCTACAATGAGCAGTTCTTC. This translates into CASSAGGAYNEQFF.

V usage is TRBV5-1 and J usage is TRBJ1-2; a possible D gene is TRBD1 (5 bases). Between the trimmed V and J ends, which lost 0 bases and 1 base, there was a span of 10 bases. Germline V gives CDR1 SGHRS, CDR2 YFSETQ. The CDR3 consists of 15 residues. CDR3 sequence (DNA): TGCGCCAGCAGCTTGGAAGGAGGGGTTAACTATGGCTACACCTTC. Protein: CASSLEGGVNYGYTF. Together with reference TRBV5-1 and TRBJ1-2, the CDR3 gives the full variable domain: KAGVTQTPRYLIKTRGQQVTLSCSPISGHRSVSWYQQTPGQGLQFLFEYFSETQRNKGNFPGRFSGRQFSNSRSEMNVSTLELGDSALYLCASSLEGGVNYGYTFGSGTRLTVV.

Here the CDR3 DNA reads TGTGCCAGCAGCGACCCTTCTGGCGGGGGGGCGTACGAGCAGTACTTC. The encoded protein is CASSDPSGGGAYEQYF. The V and J genes are TRBV11-1 and TRBJ2-7; 9 positions agree with TRBD2. Germline loops: CDR1 SGHAT, CDR2 FQDESV (reference sequence). The CDR3 runs 16 residues. V trimming: 5 bases; J trimming: 4 bases; junction bases outside the gene matches: 12.

This chain links TRBV2 with TRBJ1-3; tentative D call: TRBD1 (5 bases). Trimming pared 6 bases from V and 0 bases from J, leaving 15 bases between. The CDR3 contains 16 residues. CDR1 is SNHLY, CDR2 FYNNEI, per germline. CDR3 loop: CASSVTETISGNTIYF. For the CDR3, the DNA is TGTGCCAGCAGCGTGACAGAAACAATCTCTGGAAACACCATATATTTT. Based on the CDR3 plus reference TRBV2 and TRBJ1-3, the full variable domain is EPEVTQTPSHQVTQMGQEVILRCVPISNHLYFYWYRQILGQKVEFLVSFYNNEISEKSEIFDDQFSVERPDGSNFTLKIRSTKLEDSAMYFCASSVTETISGNTIYFGEGSWLTVV.

V and J are TRBV6-5 and TRBJ2-1, with 9 bases matching TRBD1. Looked up from germline, CDR1 is MNHEY and CDR2 is SVGAGI. This CDR3 is built from 14 residues. V was clipped by 6 bases and J by 4 bases; unmatched bases: 4. CDR3 in amino acids: CASRGDRVYNEQFF. The CDR3 DNA follows: TGTGCCAGCAGAGGGGACAGGGTGTACAATGAGCAGTTCTTC.

The chain couples TRBV9 to TRBJ2-5; 10 nucleotides match TRBD2. Germline assignment: CDR1 SGDLS and CDR2 YYNGEE. V gave up 0 bases and J gave up 2 bases; unmatched junction bases: 7. The CDR3 spans 17 residues. The chain's CDR3 is CASSVGASGGPQETQYF. As DNA, the CDR3 is TGTGCCAGCAGCGTAGGGGCTAGCGGGGGCCCTCAAGAGACCCAGTACTTC.

This sequence joins TRBV18 and TRBJ1-1, with 7 bases that match TRBD1. Germline values: CDR1 KGHSH, CDR2 LQKENI. CDR3 length equals 16 residues. V shed 4 bases, J shed 4 bases, and the junction held 12 bases outside the gene matches. This CDR3 reads CASSQDLGQGGTEAFF. The CDR3 DNA sequence: TGTGCCAGCTCACAGGACCTAGGGCAGGGGGGCACTGAAGCTTTCTTT.

This clone showed up just once. The CDR3 reads CSASRSQAANSPLHF. In nucleotides, the CDR3 is TGCAGTGCTAGTCGTTCACAGGCCGCTAATTCACCCCTCCACTTT. V usage is TRBV20-1 and J usage is TRBJ1-6; maybe TRBD1 (5 bases). From germline, CDR1 is DFQATT and CDR2 SNEGSKA (reference sequence). CDR3 length equals 15 residues. V was trimmed by 3 bases and J by 6 bases, leaving 15 bases between them.

The chain combines TRBV7-6 with TRBJ1-5; D not certain. The CDR3 consists of 15 residues. Trimming removed 5 bases at V and 1 base at J, with 12 bases between. CDR1 and CDR2 (germline): SGHVS, FNYEAQ. CDR3 protein: CASSPRPGSNQPQHF. The CDR3 DNA reads as TGTGCCAGCAGCCCAAGACCGGGGAGCAATCAGCCCCAGCATTTT.

Worth noting for this clone: Other DNA variants within this sample encode the same CDR3. The chain carries TRBV15 and TRBJ1-4, with 8 bases lining up with TRBD1. The CDR3 length is 15 residues. Trimming removed 3 bases from V and 7 bases from J; junction bases left unmatched: 7. Germline V gene data show CDR1 as LNHNV and CDR2 as YYDKDF (reference sequence). For the CDR3, the DNA is TGTGCCACCAGCAGGGCAGGACAGGGCGGTGAAAAACTGTTTTTT. Amino acid sequence: CATSRAGQGGEKLFF.

V gene TRBV5-6 combines with J gene TRBJ2-1; D might be TRBD2 (6 bases). CDR3 length equals 13 residues. Trimming stripped 1 base from V and 9 bases from J, with 11 bases between. From germline, CDR1 is SGHDT and CDR2 YYEEEE. The CDR3 coding sequence is TGTGCCAGCAGCTTGTCGGGACTTCGTGAGCAGTTCTTC. Its translation: CASSLSGLREQFF.

The rearrangement links TRBV5-1 to TRBJ2-1, with 11 nucleotides matching TRBD2. The trim removed 1 base at V and 4 bases at J, leaving 7 bases unmatched. CDR3 length: 17 residues. The V gene's germline CDR1 is SGHRS and CDR2 YFSETQ. CDR3 sequence (DNA): TGCGCCAGCAGCTTGACGACTAGCGGGGTAGAATACAATGAGCAGTTCTTC. This encodes CASSLTTSGVEYNEQFF.